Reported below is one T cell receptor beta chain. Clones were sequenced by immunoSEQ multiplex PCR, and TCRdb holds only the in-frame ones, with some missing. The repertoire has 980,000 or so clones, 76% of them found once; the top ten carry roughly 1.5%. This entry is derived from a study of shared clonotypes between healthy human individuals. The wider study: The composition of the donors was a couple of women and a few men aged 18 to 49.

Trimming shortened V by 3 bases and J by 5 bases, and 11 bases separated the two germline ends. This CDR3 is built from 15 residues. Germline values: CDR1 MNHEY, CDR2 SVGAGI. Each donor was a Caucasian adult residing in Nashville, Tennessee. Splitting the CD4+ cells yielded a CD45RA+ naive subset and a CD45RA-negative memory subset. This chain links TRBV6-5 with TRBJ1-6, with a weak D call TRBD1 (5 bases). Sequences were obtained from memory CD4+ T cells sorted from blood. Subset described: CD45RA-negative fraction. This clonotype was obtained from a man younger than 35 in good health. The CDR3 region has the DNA TGTGCCAGCAGTTATTACGGGACCCATAATTCACCCCTCCACTTT. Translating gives CASSYYGTHNSPLHF.